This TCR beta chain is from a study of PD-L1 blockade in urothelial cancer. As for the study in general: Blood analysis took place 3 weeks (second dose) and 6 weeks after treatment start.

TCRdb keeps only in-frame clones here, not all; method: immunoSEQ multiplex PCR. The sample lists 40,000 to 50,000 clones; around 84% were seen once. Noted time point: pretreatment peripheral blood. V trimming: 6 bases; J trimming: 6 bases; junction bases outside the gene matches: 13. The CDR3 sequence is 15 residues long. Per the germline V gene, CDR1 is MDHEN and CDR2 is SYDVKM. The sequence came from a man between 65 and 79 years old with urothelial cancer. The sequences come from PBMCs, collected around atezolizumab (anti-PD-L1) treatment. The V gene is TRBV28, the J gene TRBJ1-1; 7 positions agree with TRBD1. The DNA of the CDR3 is TGTGCCAGCAGATACCCTCTACAGGGGTCCGCTGAAGCTTTCTTT. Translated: CASRYPLQGSAEAFF.